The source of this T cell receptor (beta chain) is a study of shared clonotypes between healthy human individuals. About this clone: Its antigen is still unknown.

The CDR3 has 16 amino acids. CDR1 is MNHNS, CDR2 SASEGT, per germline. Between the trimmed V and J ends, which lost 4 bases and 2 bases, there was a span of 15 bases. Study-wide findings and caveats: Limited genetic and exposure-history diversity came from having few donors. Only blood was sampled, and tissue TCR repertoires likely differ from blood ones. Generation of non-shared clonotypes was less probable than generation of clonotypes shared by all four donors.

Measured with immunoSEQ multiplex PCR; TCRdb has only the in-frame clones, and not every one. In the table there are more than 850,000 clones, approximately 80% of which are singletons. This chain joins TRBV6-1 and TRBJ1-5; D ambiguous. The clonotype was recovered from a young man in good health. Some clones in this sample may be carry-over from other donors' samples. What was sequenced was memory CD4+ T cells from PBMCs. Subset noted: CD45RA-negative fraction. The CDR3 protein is CASSGLPGTGNQPQHF. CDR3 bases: TGTGCCAGCAGTGGTCTTCCGGGTACGGGCAATCAGCCCCAGCATTTT.